What follows are 12 T cell receptor beta chains derived from one specimen sequenced in a study of T cells expressing NK-cell markers. TCRdb re-called the 5' RACE reads and gives one entry per CDR3 protein, without DNA. The table lists over 150,000 distinct CDR3 sequences. The sequenced sample consisted of blood T cells: a sorted CD56 or NKG2C T cell subset, CD4+ or CD8+ T cells, or bulk PBMC T cells (not recorded which). The source is a man aged 18-70 years in good health.

The chain recombines TRBV5-6 with TRBJ2-3; TCRdb selects TRBD1, and the lack of DNA leaves this call unchecked. The germline gives CDR1 SGHDT, CDR2 YYEEEE. The CDR3 has 15 residues. CDR3 region: CASSFRGRGLDTQYF.

V usage is TRBV5-4 and J usage is TRBJ2-3; TCRdb outputs TRBD2, but without DNA this stays unchecked. Germline V gene sequence: CDR1 SGHNT, CDR2 YYREEE (reference sequence). CDR3 length: 17 amino acids. The CDR3 sequence: CASSLAGLAGGADTQYF.

The chain uses TRBV6-1 and TRBJ1-2; the D gene TCRdb calls, TRBD1, cannot be checked with no DNA. The CDR3 runs 16 residues. CDR1 is MNHNS and CDR2 is SASEGT in the germline V gene. The chain's CDR3 is CASSGIGTGSLYGYTF.

J is TRBJ2-1 and V is TRBV30. Germline-derived CDR1 and CDR2 are GTSNPN and SVGIG (reference sequence). CDR3 length: 13 amino acids. The CDR3 region is CAWRRRSYNEQFF.

V is TRBV7-9 and J is TRBJ2-1; TCRdb's D gene call, TRBD1, goes unchecked for lack of DNA. CDR3 length equals 15 residues. Germline values: CDR1 SEHNR, CDR2 FQNEAQ (reference sequence). CDR3 protein: CASSPNTAPYNEQFF.

The CDR3 reads CASSQEGGLRETQYF. This chain uses TRBV14 with TRBJ2-5; absent DNA, TCRdb's TRBD2 call cannot be checked. The CDR3 consists of 15 residues. CDR1 and CDR2 from the germline V gene are SGHDN and FVKESK. Based on the CDR3 plus reference TRBV14 and TRBJ2-5, the full variable domain is EAGVTQFPSHSVIEKGQTVTLRCDPISGHDNLYWYRRVMGKEIKFLLHFVKESKQDESGMPNNRFLAERTGGTYSTLKVQPAELEDSGVYFCASSQEGGLRETQYFGPGTRLLVL.

Its frequency marks this clonotype as medium-sized (0.01 to 0.1%). This CDR3 is CASSPRRAFNEKLFF. The J gene is TRBJ1-4, the V gene TRBV7-9; the TCRdb call, TRBD1, lacks DNA for checking. The CDR3 runs to 15 residues. The germline V gene has CDR1 SEHNR and CDR2 FQNEAQ (reference sequence).

This sequence joins TRBV6-5 and TRBJ2-5; the D call of TRBD2 rests on TCRdb alone, since no DNA is present to check it. This CDR3 is built from 18 residues. CDR1 is MNHEY and CDR2 is SVGAGI in the germline V gene. The CDR3 sequence: CASSYNGGSGGAGETQYF.

The chain uses TRBV15 and TRBJ1-5. This CDR3 spans 13 amino acids. Germline loops: CDR1 LNHNV, CDR2 YYDKDF (reference sequence). The CDR3 spells CATSRDYGWPQHF.

The chain uses TRBV14 and TRBJ2-1; TCRdb's assignment of TRBD1 cannot be checked, as there is no DNA. CDR3 size: 14 residues. Germline lookup yields CDR1 SGHDN and CDR2 FVKESK. CDR3 sequence: CASSPPGPHNEQFF.

CDR3 in amino acids: CASSPGLAGELFF. This chain joins TRBV12-3 or TRBV12-4 and TRBJ2-2; lacking DNA, the TRBD2 call made by TCRdb goes unchecked. The CDR3 totals 13 residues.

The rearrangement links TRBV19 to TRBJ2-1; the D gene TCRdb calls, TRBD2, cannot be checked with no DNA. Per germline, CDR1 LNHDA and CDR2 SQIVND (reference sequence). There are 18 residues in the CDR3. The CDR3 sequence is CASASGLAGGISYNEQFF.